A single sample gave rise to the 4 T cell receptor beta chains below, sequenced in a study of T cell responses to AZD1222 COVID-19 vaccine. Assay: immunoSEQ multiplex PCR; the TCRdb copy retains only in-frame clones and omits some. This sample has 100,000 to 150,000 clones, with roughly 90% found just once. The sequenced sample was peripheral blood, obtained on day 0 of AZD1222 vaccination. These receptors were obtained from an adult in good health.

The rearrangement links TRBV30 to TRBJ2-2; 7 nucleotides line up with TRBD1. This CDR3 is built from 15 residues. CDR1 GTSNPN and CDR2 SVGIG come from the germline V gene (reference sequence). Trimming removed 3 bases from V and 7 bases from J; junction bases left unmatched: 11. The CDR3 protein is CAWSPLVGGIGELFF. For the CDR3, the DNA is TGTGCCTGGAGCCCCCTGGTAGGGGGCATCGGGGAGCTGTTTTTT.

The chain combines TRBV10-3 with TRBJ2-7, with TRBD1 as a possible D gene (5 bases). The CDR3 runs to 13 residues. Germline CDR1 reads ENHRY; CDR2 reads SYGVKD. V was trimmed by 7 bases and J by 4 bases, leaving 14 bases between them. The CDR3 protein is CAINKGAVYEQYF. In DNA form, the CDR3 reads TGTGCCATCAATAAAGGGGCGGTGTACGAGCAGTACTTC.

The chain combines TRBV5-8 with TRBJ1-1; no clear D gene. V was pared by 0 bases and J by 1 base, with 19 bases between. The CDR3 contains 18 residues. Germline assignment: CDR1 SGHTS and CDR2 YDEGEE. CDR3 region: CASSLAPYGRVANTEAFF. CDR3 sequence (DNA): TGTGCCAGCAGCTTGGCCCCCTATGGGCGGGTCGCGAACACTGAAGCTTTCTTT.

The rearrangement uses TRBV5-1 and TRBJ2-1, with D possibly being TRBD2 (6 bases). V was cut by 4 bases and J by 5 bases, with 16 bases left in between. The CDR3 loop spans 15 amino acids. Germline loops: CDR1 SGHRS, CDR2 YFSETQ. The CDR3 nucleotides are TGCGCCAGCAGCATTTTAGCGGAGGCCCACAATGAGCAGTTCTTC. Translated: CASSILAEAHNEQFF.